This entry concerns a single TCR beta chain. Its antigen remains undetermined. Within one base of it there is no much larger clone, and no base qualities were kept. The junction carries 17 bases between V and J, which are trimmed by 3 bases and 5 bases respectively. Measured from the cysteine to the phenylalanine, the CDR3 is 16 residues long. Of the read, only the CDR3 DNA is kept; its 48 bases are in frame from base 1. From a lookup of the germline V gene, CDR1 and CDR2 are ENHRY and SYGVKD. This entry belongs to a study of cytomegalovirus exposure and HLA in healthy donors (TCRdb year 2017). Notes on the research overall: An earlier analysis of about 560 of the donors reported approximately 300 Gb of sequence data and around 100 million unique TCR beta sequences obtained from some 200 million T cells. Roughly 320 gigabases of sequencing data and tens of millions of unique TCR sequences made up an early release that covered 500 to 700 HLA-typed donors. Of the 350 to 450 genotyped donors, 81% fell in the genetic ancestry cluster associated with self-reported Caucasian donors. The study aimed to test whether cataloging public T cell receptors could reveal signatures of past pathogen exposure. The T cell repertoires of under 750 subjects were profiled by immunosequencing and related to cytomegalovirus serostatus. A separate validation cohort of over 95 different subjects was used in addition to the 666-subject first cohort. To predict cytomegalovirus infection status, the study brought together high-throughput TCR immunosequencing, statistical association of individual TCRs with disease status, and machine learning. A later analysis re-examined previously published TCR beta repertoires from 610 or so donors and added high-resolution HLA genotyping to investigate patterns of TCR occurrence. The later analysis used no new phenotypic data to find candidate immune exposures, relying instead on TCR beta sequences and their occurrence across donors. An earlier analysis of fewer than 750 of the donors used high-throughput TCR beta sequencing to judge whether each TCR beta V gene segment behaved as functional or pseudogenic. Donor age, sex, ethnicity and CMV serostatus were compiled alongside the repertoire data. Genome-wide SNP genotypes for about three fifths of the roughly 670 donors were used in a later genetic analysis, which treated that subset as a discovery cohort. Every discovery cohort repertoire had been produced on one sequencing platform. HLA typing included class I and class II loci at four-digit resolution. Typing coverage differed by locus: A, B, C, DRB1 and DQB1 were typed in roughly 629-640 donors, DQA1 in 500 to 550, DPA1 in some 600, and DPB1 in about 450. A few DR-DQ haplotypes were handled as single units for association and clustering because linkage in the cohort was strong. Across around 400 genotyped donors of the cohort, an average of roughly 250,000 unique TCR beta nucleotide sequences per donor were sequenced, and 15% to 20% of those sequences were non-productive. Results the study describes overall, beyond this receptor: In an earlier analysis of about 550 of the donors, most TCR beta V segments were observed in productive rearrangements about 87% or about 30% of the time, broadly matching IMGT annotations. A further reported finding was that TCR beta sequences accurately predicted the HLA-A and HLA-B alleles for most subjects in the first cohort. The study listed 150 to 200 TCR beta chains as associated with cytomegalovirus. A cluster of highly shared sequence variants was judged likely to be a technical artifact of the sequencing pipeline. A few of the identified cytomegalovirus-associated TCR beta chains were confirmed in vitro to be specific for cytomegalovirus antigens. At a false discovery rate of 0.05, a later analysis linked around 17,000 TCR beta sequences to specific HLA alleles. Most TCR sequences were seen in very few donors, while some public TCRs were found in many individuals. Assigning TCR associations to individual alleles was difficult when HLA alleles, especially DR and DQ, strongly co-occurred. The presence/absence analyses assumed that sequencing depth was roughly uniform across donors, and that assumption may not be true. According to the authors, the approach could potentially be generalized to other disease states and immunological phenotypes. Correlated functional status among segregating V segments might reflect linkage disequilibrium, but an unknown experimental factor could not be ruled out. Compared with equally common non-associated chains, HLA-associated TCR beta chains in a later analysis were more clonally expanded and had lower generation probabilities. A later analysis found that TCR association rates varied across HLA loci, with DRB1 alleles showing the most associated TCRs and HLA-C alleles the fewest. Because HLA typing was missing for some donors at each locus, association tests included only the typed subset. In a later genetic analysis, a missense DCLRE1C variant was associated with V-gene and J-gene trimming of TCR beta chains, and the association was replicated in an independent cohort. The 87-base-pair reads could not distinguish some IMGT-functional V segments, including TRBV6-2 and TRBV6-3, so those segments were excluded. Only TCR beta chains were sequenced in this cohort, and the absence of alpha or paired-chain data limited detectable features. In a later genetic analysis, fewer N-insertions in productive TCRs were reported among donors in an Asian-associated ancestry cluster than the roughly 700-donor mean. Cytomegalovirus status was reported to be diagnosed by the classifier with high specificity and sensitivity in both the original and validation cohorts. A later analysis reported that several top co-occurrence clusters appeared linked to parvovirus B19, influenza, CMV and Epstein-Barr virus. For the cohort, immune exposure information was limited to CMV serostatus. Most CMV-associated TCR beta chains appeared to be HLA-restricted in a later analysis, and the HLA associations seemed to be driven largely by CMV exposure. Because counts were too low, about 18 rarely observed V segments, including chromosome 9 orphons, were excluded from the earlier analysis of 500 to 700 of the donors.

The cohort consisted of 600 or so healthy bone marrow donors. At the time of sampling, all cohort members were nominally healthy, though unrecorded immune exposures were likely present. The donor was CMV seropositive and belonged to the group of over 250 seropositive cohort members. Each donor provided a peripheral blood sample, and peripheral blood mononuclear cells were used for TCR beta sequencing. The Qiagen DNeasy Blood Extraction Kit was used to extract genomic DNA from the blood cell samples. The receptor library was made with the immunoSEQ multiplex PCR assay. A mixture of 60 forward primers for TCR Vbeta segments and 13 reverse primers for TCR Jbeta segments was used in the multiplex PCR. A multiplex PCR assay on genomic DNA amplified the CDR3 region of rearranged TCR beta genes. The amplified TCR beta libraries were sequenced on the Illumina HiSeq System as 87-base-pair reads. Per the authors' processing: In a later analysis, tens of millions of unique TCR beta chains were counted across the 500 to 850 repertoires, and roughly 11 million of these chains were shared by at least two donors. Raw reads were error-corrected and collapsed into unique sequences by a nearest-neighbor algorithm in which closely related sequences were merged to remove PCR and sequencing errors. V, D and J gene segments were assigned by aligning CDR3 sequences to IMGT reference sequences. For a sequence to be retained, a match of at least six nucleotides to both a V gene segment and a J gene segment was required. Rearrangements were called productive when the CDR3 lacked stop codons and stayed in frame with V and J; all others were non-productive. Following IMGT convention, CDR3 was defined as the stretch from the second conserved V-encoded cysteine up to the conserved J-encoded phenylalanine. In an earlier analysis of approximately 500 of the donors, sequences lacking an unambiguous match to a single V gene segment were excluded. In an earlier analysis of approximately 610 of the donors, V segments were called functional above 56.7% productive rearrangements and were called segregating when the between-donor standard deviation exceeded 5%. To diagnose cytomegalovirus status from the catalog of TCR beta chain sequences, a statistical classification framework was built. In a later analysis, TCR nucleotide sequences were compared against IMGT/GENE-DB human TR gene sequences so that V and J genes could be assigned. Using the TCRdist pipeline, a later analysis assigned CDR3 sequences along with most-parsimonious VDJ recombination scenarios. In a later analysis, each TCR beta chain was defined by its CDR3 amino acid sequence together with its V-gene family, and reads lacking a unique V-gene family were excluded. As a way to deal with suspected cross-contamination and a sequencing artifact, a later analysis dropped approximately 570 nucleotide sequences that were highly shared and had low generation probability. A later analysis calculated a clonal expansion index for each public chain from normalized within-repertoire ranks of inferred template counts. Generation probabilities in a later analysis came from a VDJ recombination model fitted to out-of-frame rearrangements, and those results were checked against IGoR. In a later analysis, hypergeometric tests were used to score TCR-TCR, TCR-HLA and TCR-CMV co-occurrence, with a repertoire-size bias correction applied to TCR pairs. False discovery rates were estimated in a later analysis by permuting HLA or CMV assignments 20 times. In a later analysis, co-occurring TCRs were grouped with DBSCAN, and TCRdist sequence similarity was added when clustering was performed within HLA-allele-positive subsets. For co-occurrence clustering, repertoires with fewer than 30,000 or more than 120,000 public chains were excluded, along with 4 to 6 repertoires with anomalous nucleotide sharing. In TCRdb, the immuneACCESS table is reduced to in-frame sequences with V and J assigned. These tables do not hold every clone; where another copy was compared, an unresolved V gene accounts for under half, and the others remain unexplained. V and J calls and clone size follow that table, whereas D and trimming were derived from the DNA. This sample comprises 90,000 to 130,000 clones, about 79% of them detected only once. The top ten clonotypes cover 2.5% to 3.5% of the sample.

What was sequenced was PBMCs. The V gene is TRBV10-3 and the J gene is TRBJ2-1, with TRBD1 perhaps the D gene, on 7 matching bases. This TCR derives from a woman between 18 and 29 years old in good health and CMV-seropositive. The DNA is TGTGCCATCAGTGATTCCTTGAGCAGGGGGGACAATGAGCAGTTCTTC. Its translation reads: CAISDSLSRGDNEQFF.